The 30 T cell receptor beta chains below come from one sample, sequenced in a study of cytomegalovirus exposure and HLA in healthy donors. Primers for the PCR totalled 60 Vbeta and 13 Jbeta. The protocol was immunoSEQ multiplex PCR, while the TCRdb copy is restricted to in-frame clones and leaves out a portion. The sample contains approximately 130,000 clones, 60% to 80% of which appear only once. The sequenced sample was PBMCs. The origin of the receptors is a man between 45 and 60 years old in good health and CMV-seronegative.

CDR3 sequence (DNA): TGTGCCAGTAGCGGCGGTCTAGCCAGAAGGGATCTCTACGAGCAGTACTTC. Residues: CASSGGLARRDLYEQYF. This sequence joins TRBV19 and TRBJ2-7, with a weak D call TRBD2 (5 bases). The CDR3 length is 17 residues. The V and J ends lost 6 bases and 3 bases respectively, with 24 bases between them. The V gene's germline CDR1 is LNHDA and CDR2 SQIVND (reference sequence).

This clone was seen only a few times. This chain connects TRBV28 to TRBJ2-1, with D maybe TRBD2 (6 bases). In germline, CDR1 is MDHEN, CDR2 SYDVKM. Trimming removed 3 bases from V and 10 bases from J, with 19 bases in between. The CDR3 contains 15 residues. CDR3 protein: CASSFSAGQGVEQFF. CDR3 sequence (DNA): TGTGCCAGCAGTTTTTCGGCGGGGCAGGGTGTAGAGCAGTTCTTC.

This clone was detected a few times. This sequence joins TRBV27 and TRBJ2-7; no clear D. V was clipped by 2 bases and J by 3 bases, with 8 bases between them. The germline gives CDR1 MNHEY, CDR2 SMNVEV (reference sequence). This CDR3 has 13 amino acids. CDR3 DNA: TGTGCCAGCAGTTTAGCGGCAAGCTACGAGCAGTACTTC. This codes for CASSLAASYEQYF.

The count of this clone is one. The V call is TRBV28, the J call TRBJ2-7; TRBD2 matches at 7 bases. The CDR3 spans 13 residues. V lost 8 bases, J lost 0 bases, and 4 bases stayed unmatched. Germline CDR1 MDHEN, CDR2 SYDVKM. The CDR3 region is CASRSGNSYEQYF. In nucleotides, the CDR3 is TGTGCCAGCCGAAGCGGGAACTCCTACGAGCAGTACTTC.

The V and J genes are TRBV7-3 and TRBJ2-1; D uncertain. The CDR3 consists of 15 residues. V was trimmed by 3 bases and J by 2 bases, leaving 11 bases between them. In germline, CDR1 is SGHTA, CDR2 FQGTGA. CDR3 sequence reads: CASSLRAAPYNEQFF. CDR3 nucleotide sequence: TGTGCCAGCAGCTTGAGAGCCGCACCCTACAATGAGCAGTTCTTC.

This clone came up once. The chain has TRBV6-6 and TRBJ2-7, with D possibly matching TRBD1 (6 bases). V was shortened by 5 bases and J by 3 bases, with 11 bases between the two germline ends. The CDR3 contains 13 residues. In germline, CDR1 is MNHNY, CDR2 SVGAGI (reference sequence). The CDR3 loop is CASSEDSRYEQYF. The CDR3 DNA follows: TGTGCCAGCAGTGAGGACAGCCGCTACGAGCAGTACTTC.

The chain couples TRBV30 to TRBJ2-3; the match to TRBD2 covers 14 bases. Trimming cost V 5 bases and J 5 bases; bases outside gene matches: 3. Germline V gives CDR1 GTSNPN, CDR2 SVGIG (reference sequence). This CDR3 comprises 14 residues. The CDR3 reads CAWGLAGGRDTQYF. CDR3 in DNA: TGTGCCTGGGGACTAGCGGGGGGTCGAGATACGCAGTATTTT.

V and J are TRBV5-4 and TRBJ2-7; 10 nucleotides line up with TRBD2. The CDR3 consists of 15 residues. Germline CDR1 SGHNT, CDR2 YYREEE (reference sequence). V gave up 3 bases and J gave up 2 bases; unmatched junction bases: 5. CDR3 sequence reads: CASSSRTSGTYEQYF. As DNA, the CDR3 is TGTGCCAGCAGCTCACGGACTAGCGGTACCTACGAGCAGTACTTC.

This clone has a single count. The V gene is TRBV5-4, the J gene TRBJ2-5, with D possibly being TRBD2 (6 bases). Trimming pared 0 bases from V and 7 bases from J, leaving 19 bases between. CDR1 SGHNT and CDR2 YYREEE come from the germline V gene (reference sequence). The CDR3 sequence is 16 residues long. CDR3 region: CASSLAGDSQGGTQYF. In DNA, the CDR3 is TGTGCCAGCAGCTTGGCGGGGGACTCCCAGGGAGGGACCCAGTACTTC.

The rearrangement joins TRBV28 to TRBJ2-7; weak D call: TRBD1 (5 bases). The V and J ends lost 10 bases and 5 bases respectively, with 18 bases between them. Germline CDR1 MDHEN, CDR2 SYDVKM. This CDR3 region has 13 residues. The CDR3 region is CATETAHTDEQYF. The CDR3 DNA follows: TGTGCCACCGAGACAGCCCATACCGACGAGCAGTACTTC.

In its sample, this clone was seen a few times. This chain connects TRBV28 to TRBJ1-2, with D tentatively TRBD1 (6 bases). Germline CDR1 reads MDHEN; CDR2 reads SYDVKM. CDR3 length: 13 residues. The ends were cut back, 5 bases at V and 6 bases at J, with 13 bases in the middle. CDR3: CASSEQGVDGYTF. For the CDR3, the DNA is TGTGCCAGCAGTGAACAGGGTGTCGATGGCTACACCTTC.

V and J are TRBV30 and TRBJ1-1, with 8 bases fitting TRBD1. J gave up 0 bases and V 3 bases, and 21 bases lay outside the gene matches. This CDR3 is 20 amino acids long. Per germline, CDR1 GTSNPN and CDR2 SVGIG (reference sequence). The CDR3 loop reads CAWRLYLEGQEIIMNTEAFF. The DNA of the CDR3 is TGTGCCTGGAGGTTATACTTAGAGGGACAGGAGATTATCATGAACACTGAAGCTTTCTTT.

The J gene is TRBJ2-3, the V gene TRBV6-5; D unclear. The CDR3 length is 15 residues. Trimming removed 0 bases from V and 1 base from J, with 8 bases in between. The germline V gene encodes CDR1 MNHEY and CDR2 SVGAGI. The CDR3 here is CASSYSPTGTDTQYF. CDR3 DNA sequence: TGTGCCAGCAGTTACTCGCCCACTGGCACAGATACGCAGTATTTT.

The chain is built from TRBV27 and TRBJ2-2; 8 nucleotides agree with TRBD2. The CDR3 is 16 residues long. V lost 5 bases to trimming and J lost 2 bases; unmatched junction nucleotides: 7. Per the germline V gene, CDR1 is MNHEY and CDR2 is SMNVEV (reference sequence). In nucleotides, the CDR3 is TGTGCCAGCAGTACCTTACTAGCGGCTAACACCGGGGAGCTGTTTTTT. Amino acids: CASSTLLAANTGELFF.

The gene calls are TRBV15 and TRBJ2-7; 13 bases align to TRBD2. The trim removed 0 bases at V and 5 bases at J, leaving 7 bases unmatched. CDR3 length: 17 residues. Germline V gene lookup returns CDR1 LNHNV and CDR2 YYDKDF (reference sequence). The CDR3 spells CATSRERTSGSFNEQYF. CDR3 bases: TGTGCCACCAGCAGAGAGCGGACTAGCGGGAGCTTCAACGAGCAGTACTTC.

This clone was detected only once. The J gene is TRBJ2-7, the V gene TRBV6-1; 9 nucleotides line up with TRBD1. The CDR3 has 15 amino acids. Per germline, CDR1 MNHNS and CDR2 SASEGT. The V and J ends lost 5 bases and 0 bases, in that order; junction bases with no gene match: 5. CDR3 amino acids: CASSTGGAGSYEQYF. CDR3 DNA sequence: TGTGCCAGCAGTACAGGGGGCGCGGGCTCCTACGAGCAGTACTTC.

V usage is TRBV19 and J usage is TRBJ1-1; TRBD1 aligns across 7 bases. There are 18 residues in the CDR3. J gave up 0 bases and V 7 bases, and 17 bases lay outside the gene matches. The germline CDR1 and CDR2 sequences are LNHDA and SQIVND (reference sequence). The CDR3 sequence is CASTQGWATGNMNTEAFF. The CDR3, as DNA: TGTGCCAGTACCCAGGGGTGGGCGACAGGGAACATGAACACTGAAGCTTTCTTT.

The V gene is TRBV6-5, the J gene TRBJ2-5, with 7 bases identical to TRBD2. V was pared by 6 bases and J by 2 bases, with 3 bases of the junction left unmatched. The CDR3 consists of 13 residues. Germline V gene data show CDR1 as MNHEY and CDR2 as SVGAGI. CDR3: CASSPGLQETQYF. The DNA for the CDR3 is TGTGCCAGCAGCCCGGGACTACAAGAGACCCAGTACTTC.

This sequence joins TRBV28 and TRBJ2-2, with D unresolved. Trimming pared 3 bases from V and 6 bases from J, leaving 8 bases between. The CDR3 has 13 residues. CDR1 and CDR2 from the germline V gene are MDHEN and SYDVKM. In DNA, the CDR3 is TGTGCCAGCAGTTTCCTTAGAGCCGGGGAGCTGTTTTTT. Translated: CASSFLRAGELFF.

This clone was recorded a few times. CDR3 DNA sequence: TGTGCCACAACGGAAACAGTGGGCACTGAAGCTTTCTTT. Translating gives CATTETVGTEAFF. The chain links TRBV6-1 to TRBJ1-1; D gene uncertain. CDR1 and CDR2 from the germline V gene are MNHNS and SASEGT. Trimming removed 10 bases from V and 4 bases from J, with 16 bases in between. CDR3 size: 13 residues.

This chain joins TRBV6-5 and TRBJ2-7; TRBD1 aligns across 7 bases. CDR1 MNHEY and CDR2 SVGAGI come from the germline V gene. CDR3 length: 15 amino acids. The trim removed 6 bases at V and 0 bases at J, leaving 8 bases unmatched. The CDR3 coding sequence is TGTGCCAGCAGGAAACAGGGGCTAAGCTCCTACGAGCAGTACTTC. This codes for CASRKQGLSSYEQYF.

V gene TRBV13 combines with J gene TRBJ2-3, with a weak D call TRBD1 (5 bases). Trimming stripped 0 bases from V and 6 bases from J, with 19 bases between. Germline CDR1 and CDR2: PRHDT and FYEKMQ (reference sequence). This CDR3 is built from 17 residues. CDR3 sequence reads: CASSLGQRRGLTDTQYF. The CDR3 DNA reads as TGTGCCAGCAGCTTAGGACAACGAAGGGGTTTGACGGATACGCAGTATTTT. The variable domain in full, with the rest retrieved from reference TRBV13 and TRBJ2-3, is AAGVIQSPRHLIKEKRETATLKCYPIPRHDTVYWYQQGPGQDPQFLISFYEKMQSDKGSIPDRFSAQQFSDYHSELNMSSLELGDSALYFCASSLGQRRGLTDTQYFGPGTRLTVL.

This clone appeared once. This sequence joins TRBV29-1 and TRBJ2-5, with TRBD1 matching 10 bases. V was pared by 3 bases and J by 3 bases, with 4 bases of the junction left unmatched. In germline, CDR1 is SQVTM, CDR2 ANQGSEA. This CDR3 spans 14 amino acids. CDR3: CSVEGTGVKETQYF. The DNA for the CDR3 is TGCAGCGTTGAGGGGACAGGGGTGAAAGAGACCCAGTACTTC. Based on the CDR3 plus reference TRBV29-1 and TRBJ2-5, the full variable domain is SAVISQKPSRDICQRGTSLTIQCQVDSQVTMMFWYRQQPGQSLTLIATANQGSEATYESGFVIDKFPISRPNLTFSTLTVSNMSPEDSSIYLCSVEGTGVKETQYFGPGTRLLVL.

As DNA, the CDR3 is TGTGCCAGCAGTTACACCAGGGCGGGAGGCTACACCTTC. Encoded protein: CASSYTRAGGYTF. The chain employs TRBV6-5 and TRBJ1-2; D might be TRBD1 (5 bases). The CDR3 length is 13 residues. Germline lookup yields CDR1 MNHEY and CDR2 SVGAGI. Trimming removed 2 bases from V and 8 bases from J, with 12 bases in between.

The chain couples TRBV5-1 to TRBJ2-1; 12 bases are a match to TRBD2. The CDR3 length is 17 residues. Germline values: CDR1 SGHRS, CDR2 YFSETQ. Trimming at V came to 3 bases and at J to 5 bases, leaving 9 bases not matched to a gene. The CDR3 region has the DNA TGCGCCAGCAGCTGGCGCCCCGGACTAGCGGGAAACAATGAGCAGTTCTTC. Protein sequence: CASSWRPGLAGNNEQFF.

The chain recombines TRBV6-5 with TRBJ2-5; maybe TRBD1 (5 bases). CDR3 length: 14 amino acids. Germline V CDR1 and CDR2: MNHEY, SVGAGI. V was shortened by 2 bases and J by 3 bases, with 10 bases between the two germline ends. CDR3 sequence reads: CASSYQGVKETQYF. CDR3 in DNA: TGTGCCAGCAGTTACCAAGGGGTCAAAGAGACCCAGTACTTC.

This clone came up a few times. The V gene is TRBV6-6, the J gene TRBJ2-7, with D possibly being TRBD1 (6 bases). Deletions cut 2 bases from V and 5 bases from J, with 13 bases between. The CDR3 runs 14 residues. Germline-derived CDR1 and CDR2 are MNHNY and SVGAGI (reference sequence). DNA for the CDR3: TGTGCCAGCAGTTACACCGGGACAACCCACGAGCAGTACTTC. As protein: CASSYTGTTHEQYF.

DNA of the CDR3: TGTGCCAGCAGTCCCCCTGGGGGAGGGGTGGGCTACACCTTC. The encoded protein is CASSPPGGGVGYTF. The V call is TRBV6-5, the J call TRBJ1-2; the D gene is possibly TRBD1 (5 bases). Trimming stripped 5 bases from V and 8 bases from J, with 18 bases between. CDR3 size: 14 residues. From germline, CDR1 is MNHEY and CDR2 SVGAGI.

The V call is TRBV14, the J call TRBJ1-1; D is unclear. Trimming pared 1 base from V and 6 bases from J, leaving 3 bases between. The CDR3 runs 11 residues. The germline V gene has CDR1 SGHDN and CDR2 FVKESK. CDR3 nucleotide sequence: TGTGCCAGCAGCCAAGGGCCTGAAGCTTTCTTT. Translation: CASSQGPEAFF.

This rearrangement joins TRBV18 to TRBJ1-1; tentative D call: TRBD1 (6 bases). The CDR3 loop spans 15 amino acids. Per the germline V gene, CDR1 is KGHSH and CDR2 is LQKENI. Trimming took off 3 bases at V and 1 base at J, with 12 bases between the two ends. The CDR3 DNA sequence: TGTGCCAGCTCACCGACGATAGGGGGGAACACTGAAGCTTTCTTT. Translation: CASSPTIGGNTEAFF. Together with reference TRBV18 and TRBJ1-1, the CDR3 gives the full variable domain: NAGVMQNPRHLVRRRGQEARLRCSPMKGHSHVYWYRQLPEEGLKFMVYLQKENIIDESGMPKERFSAEFPKEGPSILRIQQVVRGDSAAYFCASSPTIGGNTEAFFGQGTRLTVV.